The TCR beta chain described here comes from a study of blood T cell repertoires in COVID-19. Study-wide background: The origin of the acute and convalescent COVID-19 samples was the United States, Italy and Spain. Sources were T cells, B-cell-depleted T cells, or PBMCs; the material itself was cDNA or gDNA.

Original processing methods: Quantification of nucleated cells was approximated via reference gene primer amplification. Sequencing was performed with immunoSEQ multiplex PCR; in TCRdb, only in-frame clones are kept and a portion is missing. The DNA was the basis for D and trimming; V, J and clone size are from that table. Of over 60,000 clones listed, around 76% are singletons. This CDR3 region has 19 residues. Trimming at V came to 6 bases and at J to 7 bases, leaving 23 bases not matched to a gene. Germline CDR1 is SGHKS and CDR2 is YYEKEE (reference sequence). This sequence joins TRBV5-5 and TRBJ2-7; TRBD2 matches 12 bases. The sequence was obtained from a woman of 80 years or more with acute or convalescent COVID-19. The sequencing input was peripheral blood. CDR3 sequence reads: CASTSEGRLAGALFREQYF. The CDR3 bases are TGTGCCAGCACCTCTGAGGGGAGACTAGCGGGAGCGCTCTTCCGGGAGCAGTACTTC.